The 2 T cell receptor beta chains listed next were all sequenced from one sample in a study of memory CD4+ T cells and cytomegalovirus serostatus. This table comes from immunoSEQ multiplex PCR, and its TCRdb copy is limited to in-frame clones, with some not included. This sample has tens of thousands of clones, with around 77% found just once. Single viable CD3+CD4+CD8-CD45RO+ cells were sorted as the memory CD4+ T cells. Sequenced material: memory CD4+ T cells from blood. The receptors were gathered from an adult in good health and CMV-seronegative.

The chain combines TRBV2 with TRBJ2-5, with D perhaps TRBD1 (7 bases). Germline loops: CDR1 SNHLY, CDR2 FYNNEI. The length of the CDR3 is 15 residues. V lost 6 bases, J lost 5 bases, and 19 bases lay in between. The CDR3 bases are TGTGCCAGCAGCGCCTCGACAGGGAGGATGGAGACCCAGTACTTC. Protein product: CASSASTGRMETQYF.

This clone has just a few counts. The J gene is TRBJ1-1, the V gene TRBV10-3; 8 nucleotides line up with TRBD1. The V and J ends lost 6 bases and 5 bases, in that order; junction bases with no gene match: 5. The CDR3 totals 13 residues. Looked up from germline, CDR1 is ENHRY and CDR2 is SYGVKD. The CDR3: CAIRMQGATEAFF. The CDR3 DNA reads TGTGCCATCAGAATGCAGGGGGCTACTGAAGCTTTCTTT.